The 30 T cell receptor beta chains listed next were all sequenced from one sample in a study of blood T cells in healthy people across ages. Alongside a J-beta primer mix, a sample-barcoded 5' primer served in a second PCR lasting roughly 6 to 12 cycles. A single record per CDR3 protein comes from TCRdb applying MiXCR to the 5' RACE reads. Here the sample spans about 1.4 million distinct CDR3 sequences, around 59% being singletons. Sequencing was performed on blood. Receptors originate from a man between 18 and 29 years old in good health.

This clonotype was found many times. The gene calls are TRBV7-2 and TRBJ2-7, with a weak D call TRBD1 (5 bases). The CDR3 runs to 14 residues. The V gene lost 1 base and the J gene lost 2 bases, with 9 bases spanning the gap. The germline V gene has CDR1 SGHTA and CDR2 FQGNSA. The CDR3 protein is CASSLGGLPYEQYF. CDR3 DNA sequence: TGTGCCAGCAGCTTAGGGGGCTTACCCTACGAGCAGTACTTC.

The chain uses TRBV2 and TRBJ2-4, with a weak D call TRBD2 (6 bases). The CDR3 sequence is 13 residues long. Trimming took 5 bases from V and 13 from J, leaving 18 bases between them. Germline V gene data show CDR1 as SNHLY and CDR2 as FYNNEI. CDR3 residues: CASSLLANQEQYF. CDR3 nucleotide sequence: TGTGCCAGCAGTTTACTAGCTAACCAAGAGCAGTACTTC.

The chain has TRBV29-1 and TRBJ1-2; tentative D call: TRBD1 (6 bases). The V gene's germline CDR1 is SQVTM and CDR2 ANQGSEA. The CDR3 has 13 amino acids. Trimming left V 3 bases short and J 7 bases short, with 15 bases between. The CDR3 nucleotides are TGCAGCGTTGAGCCTCAGGGGATTGTTGGCTACACCTTC. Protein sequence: CSVEPQGIVGYTF. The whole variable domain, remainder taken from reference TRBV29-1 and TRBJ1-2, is SAVISQKPSRDICQRGTSLTIQCQVDSQVTMMFWYRQQPGQSLTLIATANQGSEATYESGFVIDKFPISRPNLTFSTLTVSNMSPEDSSIYLCSVEPQGIVGYTFGSGTRLTVV.

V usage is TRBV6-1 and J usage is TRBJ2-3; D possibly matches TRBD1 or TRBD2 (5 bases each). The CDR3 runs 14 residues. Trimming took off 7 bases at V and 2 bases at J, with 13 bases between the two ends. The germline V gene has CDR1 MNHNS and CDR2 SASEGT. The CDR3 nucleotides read TGTGCCAGCAAACAGAGGGGACCCACAGATACGCAGTATTTT. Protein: CASKQRGPTDTQYF.

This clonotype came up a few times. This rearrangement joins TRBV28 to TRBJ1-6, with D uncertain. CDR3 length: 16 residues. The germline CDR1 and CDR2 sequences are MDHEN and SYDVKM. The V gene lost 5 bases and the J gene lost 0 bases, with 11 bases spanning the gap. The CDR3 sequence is CASSEQRSSYNSPLHF. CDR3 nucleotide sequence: TGTGCCAGCAGTGAGCAAAGGAGCTCCTATAATTCACCCCTCCACTTT.

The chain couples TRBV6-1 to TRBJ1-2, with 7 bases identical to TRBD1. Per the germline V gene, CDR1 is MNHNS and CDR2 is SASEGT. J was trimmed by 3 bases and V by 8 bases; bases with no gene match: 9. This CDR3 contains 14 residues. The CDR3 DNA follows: TGTGCCAGCTATGAACAGGGGACGTACTATGGCTACACCTTC. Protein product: CASYEQGTYYGYTF.

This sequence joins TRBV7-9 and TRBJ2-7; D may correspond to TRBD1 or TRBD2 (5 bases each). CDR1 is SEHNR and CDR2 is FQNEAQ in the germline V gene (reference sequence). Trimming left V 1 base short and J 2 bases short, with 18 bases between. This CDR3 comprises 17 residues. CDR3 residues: CASSLGGSYSSPYEQYF. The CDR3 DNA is TGTGCCAGCAGCTTAGGGGGGTCCTACTCTAGCCCCTACGAGCAGTACTTC.

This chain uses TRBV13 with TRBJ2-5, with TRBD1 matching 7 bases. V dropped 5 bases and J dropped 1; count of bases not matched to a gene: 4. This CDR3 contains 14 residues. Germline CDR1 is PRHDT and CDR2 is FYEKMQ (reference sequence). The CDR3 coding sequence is TGTGCCAGCAGCCACGGGACAGCCCAAGAGACCCAGTACTTC. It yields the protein CASSHGTAQETQYF. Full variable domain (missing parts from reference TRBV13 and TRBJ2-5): AAGVIQSPRHLIKEKRETATLKCYPIPRHDTVYWYQQGPGQDPQFLISFYEKMQSDKGSIPDRFSAQQFSDYHSELNMSSLELGDSALYFCASSHGTAQETQYFGPGTRLLVL.

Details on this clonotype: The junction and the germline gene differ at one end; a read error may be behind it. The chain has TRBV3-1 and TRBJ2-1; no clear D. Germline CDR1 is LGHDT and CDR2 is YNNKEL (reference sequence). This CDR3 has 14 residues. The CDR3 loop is CASSPHELYSEQFF. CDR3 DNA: TGTGCCAGCAGCCCCCACGAGCTCTACAGTGAGCAGTTCTTC.

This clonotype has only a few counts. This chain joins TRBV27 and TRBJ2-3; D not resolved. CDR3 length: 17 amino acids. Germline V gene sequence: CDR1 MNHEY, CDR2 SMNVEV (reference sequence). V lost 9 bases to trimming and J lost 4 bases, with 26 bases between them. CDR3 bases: TGTGCCAGTTCCGAAGCCGGCCCACCTATTGACCCAGATACGCAGTATTTT. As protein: CASSEAGPPIDPDTQYF.

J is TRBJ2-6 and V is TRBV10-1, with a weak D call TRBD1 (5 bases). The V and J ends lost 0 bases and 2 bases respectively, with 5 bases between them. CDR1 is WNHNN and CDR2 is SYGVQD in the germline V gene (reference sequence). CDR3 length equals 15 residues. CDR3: CASSESRAGANVLTF. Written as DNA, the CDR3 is TGCGCCAGCAGTGAGTCCAGGGCTGGGGCCAACGTCCTGACTTTC.

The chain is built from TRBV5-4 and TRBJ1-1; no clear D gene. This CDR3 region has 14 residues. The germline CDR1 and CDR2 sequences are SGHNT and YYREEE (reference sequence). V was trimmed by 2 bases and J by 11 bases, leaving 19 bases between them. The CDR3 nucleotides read TGTGCCAGCAGCTTTGCGCAGAGAACACTCGAGGCTTTCTTT. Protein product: CASSFAQRTLEAFF.

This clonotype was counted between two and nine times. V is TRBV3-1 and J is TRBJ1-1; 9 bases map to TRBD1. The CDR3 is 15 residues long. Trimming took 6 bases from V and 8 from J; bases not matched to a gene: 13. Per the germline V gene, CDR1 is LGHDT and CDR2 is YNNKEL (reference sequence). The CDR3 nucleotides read TGTGCCAGCAGTCCGGGACAGGGAGGGATTGAAGAAGCTTTCTTT. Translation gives CASSPGQGGIEEAFF.

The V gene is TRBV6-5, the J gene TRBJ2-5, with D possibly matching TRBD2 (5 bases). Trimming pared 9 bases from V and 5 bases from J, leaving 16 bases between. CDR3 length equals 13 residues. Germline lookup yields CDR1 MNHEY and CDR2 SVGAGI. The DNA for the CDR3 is TGTGCCAGTAGCGCCCAACTAGGGGAGACCCAGTACTTC. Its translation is CASSAQLGETQYF.

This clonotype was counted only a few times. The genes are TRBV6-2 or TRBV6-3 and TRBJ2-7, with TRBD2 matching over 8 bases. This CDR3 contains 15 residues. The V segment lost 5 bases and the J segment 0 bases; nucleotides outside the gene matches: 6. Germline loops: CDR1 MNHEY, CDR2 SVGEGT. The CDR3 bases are TGTGCCAGCAGTCCGACTAGCGTGAGCTCCTACGAGCAGTACTTC. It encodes CASSPTSVSSYEQYF.

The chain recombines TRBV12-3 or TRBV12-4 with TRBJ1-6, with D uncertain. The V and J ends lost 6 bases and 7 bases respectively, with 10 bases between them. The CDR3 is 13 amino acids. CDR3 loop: CASRMEGNSPLHF. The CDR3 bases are TGTGCCAGCAGGATGGAGGGAAATTCACCCCTCCACTTT.

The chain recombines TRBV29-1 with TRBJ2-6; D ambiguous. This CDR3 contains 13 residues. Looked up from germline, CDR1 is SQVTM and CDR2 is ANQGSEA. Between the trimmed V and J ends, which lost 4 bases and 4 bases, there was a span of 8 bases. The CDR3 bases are TGCAGCGTTGTGGGTTGGGGGGCCAACGTCCTGACTTTC. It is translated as CSVVGWGANVLTF.

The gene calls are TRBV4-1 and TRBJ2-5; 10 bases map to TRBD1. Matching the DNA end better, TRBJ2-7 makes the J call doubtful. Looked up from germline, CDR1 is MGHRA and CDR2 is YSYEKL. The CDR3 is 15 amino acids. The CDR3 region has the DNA TGCGCCAGCAGCCAAGATGCCGGGACAGGGGTCGAGCAGTACTTC. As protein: CASSQDAGTGVEQYF.

The chain's CDR3 is CASSYSVLAGAGANVLTF. CDR3 nucleotides: TGTGCCAGCAGTTACTCGGTACTAGCGGGAGCCGGGGCCAACGTCCTGACTTTC. J is TRBJ2-6 and V is TRBV6-5, with 11 bases lining up with TRBD2. The length of the CDR3 is 18 residues. The germline CDR1 and CDR2 sequences are MNHEY and SVGAGI. V dropped 0 bases and J dropped 4; count of bases not matched to a gene: 5.

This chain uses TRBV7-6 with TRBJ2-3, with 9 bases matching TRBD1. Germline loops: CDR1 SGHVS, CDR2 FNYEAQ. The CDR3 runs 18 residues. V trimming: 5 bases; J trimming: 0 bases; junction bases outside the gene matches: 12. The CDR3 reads CASSVRPPGTGSTDTQYF. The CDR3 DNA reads TGTGCCAGCAGCGTCCGCCCACCCGGGACAGGGAGCACAGATACGCAGTATTTT.

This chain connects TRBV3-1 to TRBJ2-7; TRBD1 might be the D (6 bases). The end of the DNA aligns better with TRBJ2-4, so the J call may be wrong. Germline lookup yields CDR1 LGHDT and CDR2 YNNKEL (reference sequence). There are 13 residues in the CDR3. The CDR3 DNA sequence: TGTGCCAGCAGCCAGAACAGGGAAAACATTCAGTACTTC. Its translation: CASSQNRENIQYF.

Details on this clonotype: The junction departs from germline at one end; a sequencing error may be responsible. The chain's CDR3 is CSARSGMVETQYF. In nucleotides, the CDR3 is TGTAGTGCTAGGTCAGGGATGGTGGAGACCCAGTACTTC. The rearrangement joins TRBV20-1 to TRBJ2-5; TRBD1 might be the D (5 bases). CDR3 length: 13 residues. Germline CDR1 DFQATT, CDR2 SNEGSKA (reference sequence).

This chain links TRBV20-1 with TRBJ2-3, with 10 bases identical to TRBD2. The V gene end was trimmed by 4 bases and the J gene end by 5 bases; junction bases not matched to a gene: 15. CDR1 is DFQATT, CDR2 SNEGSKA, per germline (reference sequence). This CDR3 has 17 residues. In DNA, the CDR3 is TGCAGTGCTAATCCCTGGGGAAGCGGGGGGGCCAAAGATACGCAGTATTTT. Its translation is CSANPWGSGGAKDTQYF.

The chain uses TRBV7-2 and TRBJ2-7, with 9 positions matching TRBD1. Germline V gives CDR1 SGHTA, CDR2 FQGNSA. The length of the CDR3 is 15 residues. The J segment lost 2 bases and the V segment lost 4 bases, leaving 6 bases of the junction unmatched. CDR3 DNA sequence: TGTGCCAGCAGCTACCGGGACAGGGAACCCTACGAGCAGTACTTC. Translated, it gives CASSYRDREPYEQYF.

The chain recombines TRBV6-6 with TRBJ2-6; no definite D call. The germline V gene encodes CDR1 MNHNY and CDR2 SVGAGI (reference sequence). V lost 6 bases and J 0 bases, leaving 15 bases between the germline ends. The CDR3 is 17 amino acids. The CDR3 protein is CASSPAAVSSGANVLTF. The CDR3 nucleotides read TGTGCCAGCAGCCCCGCTGCGGTTAGCTCTGGGGCCAACGTCCTGACTTTC.

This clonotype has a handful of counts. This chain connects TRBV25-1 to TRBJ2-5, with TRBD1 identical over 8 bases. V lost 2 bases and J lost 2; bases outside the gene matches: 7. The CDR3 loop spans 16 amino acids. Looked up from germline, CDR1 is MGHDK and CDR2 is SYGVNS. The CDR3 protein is CASSEHDRGLQETQYF. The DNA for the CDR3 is TGTGCCAGCAGTGAACACGACAGGGGCCTTCAAGAGACCCAGTACTTC.

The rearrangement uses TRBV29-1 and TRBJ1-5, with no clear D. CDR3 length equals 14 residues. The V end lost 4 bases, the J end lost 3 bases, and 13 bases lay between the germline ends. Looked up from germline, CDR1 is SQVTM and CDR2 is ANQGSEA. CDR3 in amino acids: CSVGEGGNNQPQHF. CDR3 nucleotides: TGCAGCGTTGGTGAGGGAGGCAACAATCAGCCCCAGCATTTT.

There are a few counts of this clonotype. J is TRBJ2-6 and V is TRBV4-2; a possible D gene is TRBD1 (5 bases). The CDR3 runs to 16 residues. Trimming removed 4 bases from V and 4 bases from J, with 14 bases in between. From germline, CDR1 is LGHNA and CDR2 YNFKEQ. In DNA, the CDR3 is TGTGCCAGCAGCCCGCCCAGGGTCTCGGGGGCCAACGTCCTGACTTTC. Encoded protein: CASSPPRVSGANVLTF.

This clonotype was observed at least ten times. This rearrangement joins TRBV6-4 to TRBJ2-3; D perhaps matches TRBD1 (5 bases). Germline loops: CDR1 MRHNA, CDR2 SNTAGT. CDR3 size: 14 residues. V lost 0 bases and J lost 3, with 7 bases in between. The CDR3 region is CASSDSKGTDTQYF. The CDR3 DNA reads TGTGCCAGCAGTGACTCAAAGGGGACAGATACGCAGTATTTT.

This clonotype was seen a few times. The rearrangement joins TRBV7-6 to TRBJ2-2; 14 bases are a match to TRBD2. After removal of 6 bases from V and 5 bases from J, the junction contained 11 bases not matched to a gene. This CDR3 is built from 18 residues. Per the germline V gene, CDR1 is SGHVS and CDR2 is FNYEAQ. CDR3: CASSSYGTSGGNTGELFF. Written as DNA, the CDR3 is TGTGCCAGCAGTTCATACGGGACTAGCGGGGGCAATACCGGGGAGCTGTTTTTT.